Below, 22 T cell receptor beta chains from the same sample are listed, as sequenced in a study of blood T cell repertoires in COVID-19. TCRdb keeps only in-frame clones here, not all; method: immunoSEQ multiplex PCR. The sample lists under 130,000 clones, under 90% occurring once. What was sequenced was peripheral blood. These receptors originate from a man aged 80 or over with acute or convalescent COVID-19.

The rearrangement joins TRBV28 to TRBJ1-5; TRBD1 aligns across 7 bases. V lost 5 bases and J lost 3; bases outside the gene matches: 13. CDR3 size: 17 residues. CDR1 and CDR2 from the germline V gene are MDHEN and SYDVKM. The CDR3 here is CASSQFLPGQANQPQHF. The CDR3 DNA reads as TGTGCCAGCAGTCAGTTTCTACCCGGACAGGCCAATCAGCCCCAGCATTTT.

The rearrangement links TRBV14 to TRBJ2-1, with TRBD2 matching over 11 bases. The ends lost 4 bases at V and 10 bases at J; junction bases unmatched: 3. The CDR3 extends over 13 amino acids. Germline V CDR1 and CDR2: SGHDN, FVKESK. The CDR3 here is CASSRRLAGEQFF. Written as DNA, the CDR3 is TGTGCCAGCAGCCGGCGACTAGCGGGGGAGCAGTTCTTC.

The chain joins TRBV19 to TRBJ1-6; 10 bases are shared with TRBD1. The V and J ends lost 11 bases and 6 bases, in that order; junction bases with no gene match: 4. The germline V gene encodes CDR1 LNHDA and CDR2 SQIVND (reference sequence). There are 13 residues in the CDR3. The CDR3 DNA follows: TGTGCCGCCCGGGACAGGGGTAATTCACCCCTCCACTTT. Translation: CAARDRGNSPLHF. Drawing the rest from reference TRBV19 and TRBJ1-6, the complete variable domain is DGGITQSPKYLFRKEGQNVTLSCEQNLNHDAMYWYRQDPGQGLRLIYYSQIVNDFQKGDIAEGYSVSREKKESFPLTVTSAQKNPTAFYLCAARDRGNSPLHFGNGTRLTVT.

The chain links TRBV10-2 to TRBJ2-7, with 11 bases aligning to TRBD1. Germline trimming cut 7 bases from V and 3 bases from J; bases unmatched to any gene: 8. CDR1 and CDR2 (germline): WSHSY, SAAADI. The length of the CDR3 is 15 residues. In DNA form, the CDR3 reads TGCGCCAGCAACCCCGGGACAGGGGGATTCTACGAGCAGTACTTC. Protein product: CASNPGTGGFYEQYF.

The rearrangement uses TRBV18 and TRBJ2-3; 14 bases match TRBD2. This CDR3 region has 15 residues. Germline V gene sequence: CDR1 KGHSH, CDR2 LQKENI. With 5 bases clipped from V and 5 bases from J, the junction kept 3 bases outside the gene matches. Here the CDR3 reads CASSSGLAGVDTQYF. Written as DNA, the CDR3 is TGTGCCAGCTCATCGGGACTAGCGGGAGTAGATACGCAGTATTTT.

This rearrangement joins TRBV30 to TRBJ2-7; 7 bases fit TRBD1. The V gene end was trimmed by 1 base and the J gene end by 6 bases; junction bases not matched to a gene: 6. Germline values: CDR1 GTSNPN, CDR2 SVGIG (reference sequence). This CDR3 has 13 residues. CDR3 protein: CAWSGYTGAEQYF. CDR3 nucleotides: TGTGCCTGGAGTGGATATACAGGGGCCGAGCAGTACTTC.

This chain joins TRBV5-8 and TRBJ1-2; no clear D. The CDR3 has 14 residues. Germline CDR1 SGHTS, CDR2 YDEGEE. Trimming left V 4 bases short and J 1 base short, with 11 bases between. The CDR3 sequence: CASSATLYNYGYTF. The CDR3 DNA is TGTGCCAGCAGCGCGACACTCTATAACTATGGCTACACCTTC. Drawing the rest from reference TRBV5-8 and TRBJ1-2, the complete variable domain is EAGVTQSPTHLIKTRGQQATLRCSPISGHTSVYWYQQALGLGLQFLLWYDEGEERNRGNFPPRFSGRQFPNYSSELNVNALELEDSALYLCASSATLYNYGYTFGSGTRLTVV.

This clone appeared a single time. The gene calls are TRBV5-1 and TRBJ2-7; possible D gene TRBD2, 5 bases. The V gene lost 0 bases and the J gene lost 3 bases, with 10 bases spanning the gap. CDR3 length: 14 amino acids. Germline assignment: CDR1 SGHRS and CDR2 YFSETQ. The CDR3 bases are TGCGCCAGCAGCTTGGGTAACCGGGGCTACGAGCAGTACTTC. It translates to CASSLGNRGYEQYF.

The V and J genes are TRBV19 and TRBJ2-6; D gene unclear. The CDR3 loop spans 15 amino acids. The V end lost 2 bases, the J end lost 1 base, and 6 bases lay between the germline ends. Germline assignment: CDR1 LNHDA and CDR2 SQIVND (reference sequence). The CDR3 DNA follows: TGTGCCAGTAGTATAATTGAGTCTGGGGCCAACGTCCTGACTTTC. It encodes CASSIIESGANVLTF. The full variable domain, its missing parts supplied by reference TRBV19 and TRBJ2-6, is DGGITQSPKYLFRKEGQNVTLSCEQNLNHDAMYWYRQDPGQGLRLIYYSQIVNDFQKGDIAEGYSVSREKKESFPLTVTSAQKNPTAFYLCASSIIESGANVLTFGAGSRLTVL.

In its sample, this clone was seen once. The V gene is TRBV28, the J gene TRBJ1-1, with a possible D match to TRBD1 (5 bases). From germline, CDR1 is MDHEN and CDR2 SYDVKM. This CDR3 region has 13 residues. The V and J ends lost 7 bases and 4 bases respectively, with 13 bases between them. The CDR3 region is CASMRGGSTEAFF. CDR3 bases: TGTGCCAGCATGAGGGGCGGGAGCACTGAAGCTTTCTTT.

V is TRBV11-2 and J is TRBJ2-7; possibly TRBD2 for D (7 bases). The CDR3 runs to 15 residues. Germline lookup yields CDR1 SGHAT and CDR2 FQNNGV. The germline V and J ends were trimmed by 1 base and 1 base, with 11 bases remaining between them. CDR3 nucleotides: TGTGCCAGCAGCTTAGTCAGGGGAGGGTCCTACGAGCAGTACTTC. Translation: CASSLVRGGSYEQYF.

The chain recombines TRBV6-5 with TRBJ2-7; 7 bases are a match to TRBD1. The germline gives CDR1 MNHEY, CDR2 SVGAGI. Trimming removed 0 bases from V and 0 bases from J; junction bases left unmatched: 2. This CDR3 contains 15 residues. CDR3 coding DNA: TGTGCCAGCAGTTACTCCAGGGGGAGCTCCTACGAGCAGTACTTC. This gives the protein CASSYSRGSSYEQYF.

The chain recombines TRBV27 with TRBJ1-5; D may be TRBD1 (6 bases). This CDR3 has 16 amino acids. CDR1 MNHEY and CDR2 SMNVEV come from the germline V gene (reference sequence). V lost 3 bases, J lost 5 bases, and 17 bases lay in between. The CDR3 DNA sequence: TGTGCCAGCAGTTTGGTGGGCAGGGGAAGGGATCAGCCCCAGCATTTT. Translating it yields CASSLVGRGRDQPQHF.

The genes are TRBV9 and TRBJ1-2; D perhaps matches TRBD1 (5 bases). V was clipped by 0 bases and J by 3 bases, with 9 bases between them. The CDR3 length is 14 residues. The V gene's germline CDR1 is SGDLS and CDR2 YYNGEE. In DNA form, the CDR3 reads TGTGCCAGCAGCGTAGATATAGGGGACTATGGCTACACCTTC. Residues: CASSVDIGDYGYTF.

This chain joins TRBV6-5 and TRBJ1-1, with D unresolved. Trimming shortened V by 4 bases and J by 6 bases, and 12 bases separated the two germline ends. This CDR3 spans 13 amino acids. In germline, CDR1 is MNHEY, CDR2 SVGAGI. CDR3 in amino acids: CASSSQSAAEAFF. In DNA form, the CDR3 reads TGTGCCAGCAGTTCCCAGAGCGCGGCTGAAGCTTTCTTT.

The V and J genes are TRBV28 and TRBJ1-4, with 7 bases identical to TRBD1. This CDR3 comprises 14 residues. J lost 4 bases, V lost 4 bases, and 3 bases had no gene match. Per germline, CDR1 MDHEN and CDR2 SYDVKM. As DNA, the CDR3 is TGTGCCAGCAGTTCGGGACAGCTTAATGAAAAACTGTTTTTT. Its translation is CASSSGQLNEKLFF.

The chain carries TRBV19 and TRBJ2-1, with 8 positions matching TRBD1. From germline, CDR1 is LNHDA and CDR2 SQIVND (reference sequence). The CDR3 covers 15 residues. V lost 10 bases to trimming and J lost 0 bases; unmatched junction nucleotides: 8. The CDR3 sequence: CATNRDRSSYNEQFF. DNA of the CDR3: TGTGCCACTAACCGGGACAGGAGCTCCTACAATGAGCAGTTCTTC.

This clone was seen a few times. J is TRBJ2-2 and V is TRBV7-6, with 11 bases aligning to TRBD2. The CDR3 has 15 amino acids. The V and J ends lost 6 bases and 4 bases, in that order; junction bases with no gene match: 4. The germline V gene has CDR1 SGHVS and CDR2 FNYEAQ. This chain's CDR3 is CASRASGRSTGELFF. DNA of the CDR3: TGTGCCAGCAGAGCTAGCGGGAGGAGCACCGGGGAGCTGTTTTTT. The full variable domain, completed using reference TRBV7-6 and TRBJ2-2, is GAGVSQSPRYKVTKRGQDVALRCDPISGHVSLYWYRQALGQGPEFLTYFNYEAQQDKSGLPNDRFSAERPEGSISTLTIQRTEQRDSAMYRCASRASGRSTGELFFGEGSRLTVL.

The chain employs TRBV2 and TRBJ2-3; TRBD1 aligns across 11 bases. This CDR3 is built from 15 residues. Germline V lookup: CDR1 SNHLY, CDR2 FYNNEI. V gave up 8 bases and J gave up 5 bases; unmatched junction bases: 9. CDR3 sequence: CASGWTGGAEDTQYF. CDR3 DNA sequence: TGTGCCAGCGGATGGACAGGGGGCGCCGAAGATACGCAGTATTTT. Supplemented by reference TRBV2 and TRBJ2-3, the full variable domain reads EPEVTQTPSHQVTQMGQEVILRCVPISNHLYFYWYRQILGQKVEFLVSFYNNEISEKSEIFDDQFSVERPDGSNFTLKIRSTKLEDSAMYFCASGWTGGAEDTQYFGPGTRLTVL.

This chain joins TRBV28 and TRBJ1-2; TRBD1 agrees at 10 bases. V lost 5 bases to trimming and J lost 7 bases; unmatched junction nucleotides: 4. Germline V gene sequence: CDR1 MDHEN, CDR2 SYDVKM. The CDR3 spans 13 residues. CDR3 sequence: CASSPGTGVGYTF. The CDR3 nucleotides are TGTGCCAGCAGTCCTGGGACAGGGGTTGGCTACACCTTC.

This chain connects TRBV28 to TRBJ1-2, with no clear D. Trimming removed 1 base at V and 8 bases at J, with 14 bases between. This CDR3 is built from 14 residues. Germline loops: CDR1 MDHEN, CDR2 SYDVKM. The CDR3 sequence: CASSLFSRREGYTF. In nucleotides, the CDR3 is TGTGCCAGCAGTTTATTCTCCAGGCGAGAGGGCTACACCTTC.

The genes are TRBV3-1 (or the pseudogene TRBV3-2) and TRBJ1-2; maybe TRBD1 (5 bases). Germline CDR1 LGHDT, CDR2 YNNKEL (reference sequence). This CDR3 region has 15 residues. Trimming cost V 2 bases and J 2 bases, with 12 bases left between them. Here the CDR3 reads CASSQSAGKNYGYTF. In nucleotides, the CDR3 is TGTGCCAGCAGCCAATCGGCAGGGAAAAACTATGGCTACACCTTC.